A selection of T cell receptor beta chains follows, all from one sample in a study of blood T cell repertoires in COVID-19. Some clones are missing from TCRdb's copy, which holds only in-frame ones; the method was immunoSEQ multiplex PCR. Of about 300,000 clones listed, 86% were seen once; the top ten hold under 11%. Sample: PBMCs or T cells enriched from blood (not recorded which). The receptor set was obtained from a woman under 30 who had recovered from COVID-19. CDR3s include the opening cysteine and the closing phenylalanine or tryptophan. A D gene is named only where the DNA matches it firmly. The size of a clone is reported for some rows only, either as once, few or many, or as a class for expanded clones.

>TRBD1|NA|TRBJ1-1|TRBV7-9
CASSGGTAMGTEAFF
TGTGCCAGCAGCGGGGGGACAGCGATGGGCACTGAAGCTTTCTTT
>NA|few|TRBJ1-6|TRBV2
CASSYLGVNSPLHF
TGTGCCAGCAGCTACCTAGGGGTGAATTCACCCCTCCACTTT
>TRBD2|few|TRBJ2-2|TRBV28
CASSPLGGSGRLVNTGELFF
TGTGCCAGCAGTCCCTTGGGGGGGAGCGGGAGGCTTGTGAACACCGGGGAGCTGTTTTTT
>TRBD1|NA|TRBJ2-7|TRBV10-2
CASSEEGQDYEQYF
TGCGCCAGCAGTGAGGAGGGACAGGACTACGAGCAGTACTTC
>NA|NA|TRBJ2-3|TRBV24-1
CATSDPDPLGRDTQYF
TGTGCCACCAGTGACCCGGACCCCCTGGGGAGAGATACGCAGTATTTT
>TRBD1|NA|TRBJ2-7|TRBV3-1/TRBV3-2
CASSQDQGTGPHEQYF
TGTGCCAGCAGCCAGGACCAAGGGACAGGGCCCCACGAGCAGTACTTC
>TRBD1|NA|TRBJ1-2|TRBV5-4
CASSSQGADYGYTF
TGTGCCAGCAGCTCTCAGGGGGCGGACTATGGCTACACCTTC
>NA|NA|TRBJ1-1|TRBV7-9
CASSSGRGMNTEAFF
TGTGCCAGCAGCTCAGGGAGGGGCATGAACACTGAAGCTTTCTTT
>TRBD1|once|TRBJ1-1|TRBV10-3
CAISGTGWTEAFF
TGTGCCATCAGTGGGACAGGTTGGACTGAAGCTTTCTTT
>NA|few|TRBJ2-1|TRBV3-1/TRBV3-2
CASSQVTGGEQFF
TGTGCCAGCAGCCAAGTGACAGGCGGTGAGCAGTTCTTC
>TRBD2|few|TRBJ2-7|TRBV11-2
CASSPGLAGRSYEQYF
TGTGCCAGCAGCCCGGGACTAGCGGGACGATCCTACGAGCAGTACTTC
>NA|NA|TRBJ2-1|TRBV19
CASSVRQASVDNEQFF
TGTGCCAGTAGTGTAAGACAGGCTTCTGTAGACAATGAGCAGTTCTTC
>NA|NA|TRBJ1-1|TRBV27
CASSLMNDKEAFF
TGTGCCAGCAGTTTAATGAACGACAAGGAAGCTTTCTTT
>NA|NA|TRBJ1-2|TRBV21-1
CASSKAYRGRGYTF
TGTGCCAGCAGCAAAGCTTACAGGGGTCGGGGCTACACCTTC
>NA|many|TRBJ1-3|TRBV30
CAWSVQPGNTIYF
TGTGCCTGGAGTGTACAACCAGGAAACACCATATATTTT
>TRBD2|NA|TRBJ2-7|TRBV10-3
CAISPGGVAYEQYF
TGTGCCATCAGCCCCGGGGGGGTTGCGTACGAGCAGTACTTC
>TRBD1|NA|TRBJ2-3|TRBV9
CASSVGDSVTDTQYF
TGTGCCAGCAGCGTAGGGGACAGCGTCACAGATACGCAGTATTTT
>TRBD2|NA|TRBJ2-3|TRBV24-1
CATSDRRTSGTDTQYF
TGTGCCACCAGTGATCGAAGGACTAGCGGCACAGATACGCAGTATTTT
>NA|NA|TRBJ2-7|TRBV30
CAWVAHYEQYF
TGTGCCTGGGTTGCGCACTACGAGCAGTACTTC
>NA|NA|TRBJ1-4|TRBV7-7
CASSPGLGNEKLFF
TGTGCTAGCAGCCCGGGACTGGGAAATGAAAAACTGTTTTTT
>NA|NA|TRBJ1-6|TRBV10-2
CASSPTGMEYSPLHF
TGCGCCAGCAGTCCCACGGGGATGGAGTACTCACCCCTCCACTTT
>NA|NA|TRBJ1-5|TRBV15
CATSRDRVGQPQHF
TGTGCCACCAGCAGAGACAGGGTTGGTCAGCCCCAGCATTTT
>NA|NA|TRBJ2-3|TRBV19
CASSIFRGGSDTQYF
TGTGCCAGTAGTATTTTCCGCGGGGGCTCAGATACGCAGTATTTT
>NA|NA|TRBJ1-1|TRBV30
CAWSKTVNTEAFF
TGTGCCTGGAGTAAGACAGTGAACACTGAAGCTTTCTTT
>NA|NA|TRBJ2-5|TRBV11-3
CASSQTGETQYF
TGTGCCAGCAGTCAAACCGGGGAGACCCAGTACTTC
>TRBD2|NA|TRBJ2-1|TRBV19
CASSPASGGANEQFF
TGTGCCAGTAGCCCTGCTAGCGGGGGGGCCAATGAGCAGTTCTTC
>TRBD1|NA|TRBJ1-5|TRBV19
CASNAGTVRGQPQHF
TGTGCCAGTAACGCCGGGACAGTAAGAGGACAGCCCCAGCATTTT
>NA|NA|TRBJ1-3|TRBV6-1
CASSERSSGNTIYF
TGTGCCAGCAGTGAGAGAAGCTCTGGAAACACCATATATTTT
>TRBD1|NA|TRBJ1-2|TRBV2
CASSQADRPSYSGYTF
TGTGCCAGCAGTCAAGCGGACAGGCCGTCCTATTCGGGCTACACCTTC
>NA|NA|TRBJ1-1|TRBV3-1/TRBV3-2
CASSLGGNTEAFF
TGTGCCAGCAGCTTGGGGGGGAACACTGAAGCTTTCTTT
>TRBD2|NA|TRBJ2-1|TRBV7-9
CASSLGTSGVGFDEQFF
TGTGCCAGCAGCTTGGGAACTAGCGGGGTGGGATTTGATGAGCAGTTCTTC
>TRBD1|NA|TRBJ1-2|TRBV6-2/TRBV6-3
CASSPGGAGFNYGYTF
TGTGCCAGCAGCCCAGGGGGCGCCGGCTTTAACTATGGCTACACCTTC
>NA|NA|TRBJ1-6|TRBV6-5
CASSQNRGSPLHF
TGTGCCAGCAGTCAAAATCGCGGTTCACCCCTCCACTTT
>TRBD1|few|TRBJ2-7|TRBV19
CASSISPTGGYEQYF
TGTGCCAGTAGTATCTCCCCGACAGGGGGCTACGAGCAGTACTTC
>TRBD1|NA|TRBJ1-2|TRBV4-2
CASSQPGQGLYGYTF
TGTGCCAGCAGCCAACCGGGACAGGGGCTCTATGGCTACACCTTC
>NA|NA|TRBJ1-3|TRBV18
CASSPEGIGNTIYF
TGTGCCAGCTCACCAGAGGGAATTGGAAACACCATATATTTT
>TRBD1|NA|TRBJ1-1|TRBV7-8
CASSYARAGTANTEAFF
TGTGCCAGCAGCTACGCAAGGGCCGGGACAGCGAACACTGAAGCTTTCTTT
>NA|NA|TRBJ1-2|TRBV19
CASWGGGGYTF
TGTGCCAGTTGGGGGGGCGGAGGCTACACCTTC
>TRBD1|once|TRBJ1-5|TRBV5-1
CASSWGTGGNQPQHF
TGCGCCAGCAGCTGGGGGACAGGGGGTAATCAGCCCCAGCATTTT
>TRBD1|NA|TRBJ1-2|TRBV6-6
CASSRDRAYLTNYGYTF
TGTGCCAGCAGTCGCGACAGGGCTTACCTAACTAACTATGGCTACACCTTC
>TRBD2|NA|TRBJ2-3|TRBV7-9
CASSPAGGTDTQYF
TGTGCCAGCAGCCCAGCGGGGGGTACAGATACGCAGTATTTT
>NA|NA|TRBJ1-4|TRBV2
CASNFQTVSELFF
TGTGCCAGCAATTTTCAGACAGTCTCGGAACTGTTTTTT
>NA|NA|TRBJ1-2|TRBV5-4
CASSRAGGDYGYTF
TGTGCCAGCAGCCGGGCCGGCGGGGACTATGGCTACACCTTC
>TRBD2|NA|TRBJ2-1|TRBV28
CASSSGLAGEQFF
TGTGCCAGCAGTTCGGGACTAGCGGGAGAGCAGTTCTTC
>NA|few|TRBJ1-6|TRBV19
CASSIGRVSPLHF
TGTGCCAGTAGTATAGGCAGGGTTTCACCCCTCCACTTT
>NA|NA|TRBJ1-4|TRBV19
CASSKSILGQGPVKKLFF
TGTGCCAGTAGTAAGTCCATCCTCGGGCAGGGGCCTGTGAAAAAACTGTTTTTT
>TRBD1|NA|TRBJ1-2|TRBV7-2
CASSLGRDRAPYGYTF
TGTGCCAGCAGCTTAGGTCGGGACAGGGCGCCCTATGGCTACACCTTC
>NA|NA|TRBJ1-3|TRBV28
CASSSPTGAGNTIYF
TGTGCCAGCAGTTCACCTACAGGTGCGGGAAACACCATATATTTT
>NA|NA|TRBJ1-3|TRBV5-1
CASSLGPGFSGNTIYF
TGCGCCAGCAGCTTGGGACCAGGGTTCTCTGGAAACACCATATATTTT
>NA|NA|TRBJ1-1|TRBV12-3/TRBV12-4
CASTWQGGTEAFF
TGTGCCAGCACCTGGCAGGGAGGAACTGAAGCTTTCTTT
>NA|NA|TRBJ1-1|TRBV27
CASSFRQGLSEAFF
TGTGCCAGCAGTTTCCGGCAGGGCTTATCTGAAGCTTTCTTT